Each of the 24 T cell receptor beta chains below was sequenced from the same sample in a study of blood T cell repertoires in COVID-19. Clones were sequenced by immunoSEQ multiplex PCR, and TCRdb holds only the in-frame ones, with some missing. The sample lists fewer than 70,000 clones, around 78% occurring once. Material: peripheral blood. Receptors were obtained from a human donor in a cohort sampled during active COVID-19.

V and J are TRBV4-1 and TRBJ1-6; maybe TRBD1 (5 bases). Trimming left V 2 bases short and J 7 bases short, with 15 bases between. This CDR3 is 16 amino acids long. The germline V gene has CDR1 MGHRA and CDR2 YSYEKL. CDR3 bases: TGCGCCAGCAGCCAAAGTCCGGCAGGGATAAATTCACCCCTCCACTTT. This gives the protein CASSQSPAGINSPLHF.

This chain joins TRBV19 and TRBJ1-2; the match to TRBD1 covers 10 bases. The V segment lost 11 bases and the J segment 5 bases; nucleotides outside the gene matches: 5. Germline loops: CDR1 LNHDA, CDR2 SQIVND (reference sequence). This CDR3 region has 12 residues. The DNA of the CDR3 is TGTGCCGGCCGGGACAGGGGATATGGCTACACCTTC. Protein product: CAGRDRGYGYTF.

V and J are TRBV5-1 and TRBJ1-6; tentatively, D is TRBD1 (6 bases). CDR1 SGHRS and CDR2 YFSETQ come from the germline V gene. Between the trimmed V and J ends, which lost 4 bases and 7 bases, there was a span of 12 bases. The CDR3 is 14 residues long. The CDR3: CASSPGHQNSPLHF. DNA of the CDR3: TGCGCCAGCAGCCCGGGACACCAAAATTCACCCCTCCACTTT.

By sample share, this clone is medium-sized. The rearrangement links TRBV5-1 to TRBJ1-1, with 9 bases aligning to TRBD1. Germline V gene sequence: CDR1 SGHRS, CDR2 YFSETQ. The CDR3 spans 15 residues. The V segment lost 3 bases and the J segment 0 bases; nucleotides outside the gene matches: 3. The CDR3 spells CASSWDRDLNTEAFF. CDR3 coding DNA: TGCGCCAGCAGCTGGGACAGGGACCTGAACACTGAAGCTTTCTTT.

This chain connects TRBV2 to TRBJ2-7; 10 positions match TRBD1. V shed 11 bases, J shed 3 bases, and the junction held 4 bases outside the gene matches. CDR1 is SNHLY and CDR2 is FYNNEI in the germline V gene. The CDR3 is 12 residues long. DNA for the CDR3: TGTGCCGCCCGGGACAGGGGCTACGAGCAGTACTTC. Encoded protein: CAARDRGYEQYF.

V and J are TRBV25-1 and TRBJ2-7; 8 nucleotides match TRBD1. The CDR3 contains 15 residues. Trimming took 3 bases from V and 4 from J; bases not matched to a gene: 8. Germline loops: CDR1 MGHDK, CDR2 SYGVNS. This CDR3 is CASSDIGTGQYEQYF. As DNA, the CDR3 is TGTGCCAGCAGTGATATCGGGACAGGACAATACGAGCAGTACTTC.

The chain's CDR3 is CASSLDEQGRDTEAFF. In DNA form, the CDR3 reads TGTGCCAGCAGCTTAGACGAACAGGGCAGAGACACTGAAGCTTTCTTT. J is TRBJ1-1 and V is TRBV7-9; a possible D gene is TRBD1 (6 bases). Germline V gene sequence: CDR1 SEHNR, CDR2 FQNEAQ (reference sequence). The length of the CDR3 is 16 residues. Trimming took off 1 base at V and 3 bases at J, with 15 bases between the two ends.

The V gene is TRBV30, the J gene TRBJ1-2; tentative D call: TRBD1 (6 bases). Trimming shortened V by 3 bases and J by 12 bases, and 17 bases separated the two germline ends. Germline loops: CDR1 GTSNPN, CDR2 SVGIG (reference sequence). The CDR3 spans 12 residues. Written as DNA, the CDR3 is TGTGCCTGGAGGGAACCTACAGGGTGGAACACCTTC. It translates to CAWREPTGWNTF.

The gene calls are TRBV7-2 and TRBJ1-1; D gene ambiguous. With 1 base removed from V and 5 bases from J, the gap between germline ends came to 14 bases. Germline V CDR1 and CDR2: SGHTA, FQGNSA. The CDR3 totals 15 residues. The CDR3 bases are TGTGCCAGCAGCTTAGTCACGGGAAGTGGGACTGAAGCTTTCTTT. Its translation: CASSLVTGSGTEAFF.

The chain links TRBV7-6 to TRBJ1-1; D gene uncertain. The length of the CDR3 is 15 residues. Per germline, CDR1 SGHVS and CDR2 FNYEAQ. V lost 5 bases to trimming and J lost 0 bases, with 13 bases between them. Here the CDR3 reads CASSLMEGLNTEAFF. Written as DNA, the CDR3 is TGTGCCAGCAGCCTAATGGAGGGATTGAACACTGAAGCTTTCTTT.

The V and J genes are TRBV19 and TRBJ1-2, with 7 bases matching TRBD1. From germline, CDR1 is LNHDA and CDR2 SQIVND (reference sequence). V was clipped by 3 bases and J by 7 bases; unmatched bases: 11. The length of the CDR3 is 15 residues. In DNA form, the CDR3 reads TGTGCCAGTAGTATCCAACAGGGGACCCATGGTGGCTACACCTTC. As protein: CASSIQQGTHGGYTF.

This chain uses TRBV9 with TRBJ2-2; D perhaps matches TRBD2 (6 bases). The V gene lost 3 bases and the J gene lost 3 bases, with 12 bases spanning the gap. This CDR3 is built from 15 residues. Germline CDR1 is SGDLS and CDR2 is YYNGEE. The CDR3 spells CASSERLGHTGELFF. The CDR3 DNA is TGTGCCAGCAGCGAGCGACTAGGCCACACCGGGGAGCTGTTTTTT.

V usage is TRBV19 and J usage is TRBJ1-2, with D perhaps matching TRBD1 (6 bases). The CDR3 extends over 12 amino acids. CDR1 LNHDA and CDR2 SQIVND come from the germline V gene (reference sequence). Trimming took 9 bases from V and 5 from J, leaving 13 bases between them. CDR3 region: CASQTGSYGYTF. The CDR3 DNA follows: TGTGCCAGCCAGACAGGTAGTTATGGCTACACCTTC.

The V call is TRBV19, the J call TRBJ1-1, with 8 positions matching TRBD1. J gave up 0 bases and V 5 bases, and 5 bases lay outside the gene matches. CDR3 size: 15 residues. Germline-derived CDR1 and CDR2 are LNHDA and SQIVND (reference sequence). The CDR3 protein is CASSPWTGMNTEAFF. The CDR3 DNA reads TGTGCCAGTAGTCCTTGGACAGGGATGAACACTGAAGCTTTCTTT.

The V gene is TRBV10-2, the J gene TRBJ2-1, with 10 bases that match TRBD2. Trimming took 0 bases from V and 7 from J; bases not matched to a gene: 6. Germline V lookup: CDR1 WSHSY, CDR2 SAAADI. The CDR3 has 16 residues. As DNA, the CDR3 is TGCGCCAGCAGTGAGTCCGCAGCGGGGGGGCCGAATGAGCAGTTCTTC. Translating gives CASSESAAGGPNEQFF.

As DNA, the CDR3 is TGTGCCAGCAGCTTAGCTGGGCCTATCCCTCAATACGAGCAGTACTTC. It codes for CASSLAGPIPQYEQYF. This chain connects TRBV7-9 to TRBJ2-7; D gene uncertain. The CDR3 is 16 amino acids. Deletions cut 0 bases from V and 4 bases from J, with 16 bases between. Germline V gene data show CDR1 as SEHNR and CDR2 as FQNEAQ (reference sequence).

Comment on this clone: Additional DNA sequences in this sample encode the identical CDR3. The chain employs TRBV6-5 and TRBJ1-1; TRBD1 matches at 11 bases. The germline gives CDR1 MNHEY, CDR2 SVGAGI. This CDR3 region has 14 residues. J lost 11 bases, V lost 3 bases, and 8 bases had no gene match. DNA of the CDR3: TGTGCCAGCAGTTATACCGGACAGGGGGCGGAGGCTTTCTTT. This encodes CASSYTGQGAEAFF.

This clone occurred a few times. This chain joins TRBV6-6 and TRBJ1-1; tentative D call: TRBD1 (6 bases). The germline V and J ends were trimmed by 11 bases and 13 bases, with 11 bases remaining between them. Germline V gene sequence: CDR1 MNHNY, CDR2 SVGAGI (reference sequence). This CDR3 spans 8 amino acids. CDR3 nucleotides: TGTGCCCTAGGGGGTGGTTTCTTT. Translated, it gives CALGGGFF.

Here the CDR3 DNA reads TGTGCCAGTAGTAAAGGACAGGGAACAACTAATGAAAAACTGTTTTTT. Translation gives CASSKGQGTTNEKLFF. J is TRBJ1-4 and V is TRBV19; 8 positions match TRBD1. This CDR3 has 16 residues. After removal of 4 bases from V and 0 bases from J, the junction contained 4 bases not matched to a gene. The germline V gene has CDR1 LNHDA and CDR2 SQIVND (reference sequence). Full variable domain (remainder filled in from reference TRBV19 and TRBJ1-4): DGGITQSPKYLFRKEGQNVTLSCEQNLNHDAMYWYRQDPGQGLRLIYYSQIVNDFQKGDIAEGYSVSREKKESFPLTVTSAQKNPTAFYLCASSKGQGTTNEKLFFGSGTQLSVL.

About this clone itself: Other nucleotide sequences from this sample produce the same CDR3. This chain connects TRBV3-1 (or the pseudogene TRBV3-2) to TRBJ2-7; 8 bases line up with TRBD1. This CDR3 comprises 14 residues. V trimming: 3 bases; J trimming: 4 bases; junction bases outside the gene matches: 5. Germline V lookup: CDR1 LGHDT, CDR2 YNNKEL (reference sequence). The CDR3 here is CASSQDGTGYEQYF. The CDR3 coding sequence is TGTGCCAGCAGCCAGGATGGGACAGGTTACGAGCAGTACTTC.

The chain carries TRBV11-2 and TRBJ1-2, with 10 bases that match TRBD1. CDR1 and CDR2 (germline): SGHAT, FQNNGV. The CDR3 contains 14 residues. V gave up 5 bases and J gave up 7 bases; unmatched junction bases: 7. CDR3 protein: CASSPQDRGFGYTF. CDR3 nucleotides: TGTGCCAGCAGCCCACAGGACAGGGGGTTTGGCTACACCTTC.

This chain joins TRBV27 and TRBJ2-7; 9 bases are shared with TRBD2. CDR3 length: 14 amino acids. Germline V gene sequence: CDR1 MNHEY, CDR2 SMNVEV (reference sequence). V lost 5 bases to trimming and J lost 6 bases; unmatched junction nucleotides: 8. CDR3 sequence reads: CASSERGVVGEQYF. CDR3 coding DNA: TGTGCCAGCAGTGAGCGGGGGGTAGTTGGCGAGCAGTACTTC.

This chain uses TRBV30 with TRBJ2-7, with D possibly matching TRBD2 (6 bases). Deletions cut 1 base from V and 4 bases from J, with 14 bases between. The germline V gene has CDR1 GTSNPN and CDR2 SVGIG (reference sequence). This CDR3 comprises 14 residues. The CDR3 nucleotides read TGTGCCTGGAGTGGCTCGGGGGTGGGGTACGAGCAGTACTTC. Translation gives CAWSGSGVGYEQYF. Looking up the rest from reference TRBV30 and TRBJ2-7 gives the full variable domain: SQTIHQWPATLVQPVGSPLSLECTVEGTSNPNLYWYRQAAGRGLQLLFYSVGIGQISSEVPQNLSASRPQDRQFILSSKKLLLSDSGFYLCAWSGSGVGYEQYFGPGTRLTVT.

This sequence joins TRBV6-5 and TRBJ2-7; perhaps TRBD2 as D (6 bases). The length of the CDR3 is 13 residues. V was clipped by 6 bases and J by 6 bases, with 15 bases between them. Germline CDR1 reads MNHEY; CDR2 reads SVGAGI. CDR3 bases: TGTGCCAGCAGCGGGAGCCCCCGCCGCGAGCAGTACTTC. The encoded protein is CASSGSPRREQYF.